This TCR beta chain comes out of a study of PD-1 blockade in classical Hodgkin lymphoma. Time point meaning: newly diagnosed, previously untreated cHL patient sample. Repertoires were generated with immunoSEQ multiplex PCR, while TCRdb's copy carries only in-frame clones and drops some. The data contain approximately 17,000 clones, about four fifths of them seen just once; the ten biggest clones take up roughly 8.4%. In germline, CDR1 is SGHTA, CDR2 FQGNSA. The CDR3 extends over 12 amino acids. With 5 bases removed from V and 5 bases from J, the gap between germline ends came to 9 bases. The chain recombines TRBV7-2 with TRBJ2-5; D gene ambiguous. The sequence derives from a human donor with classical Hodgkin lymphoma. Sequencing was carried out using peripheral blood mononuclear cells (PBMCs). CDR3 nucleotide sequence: TGTGCCAGCAGCCCCTATGCGGAGACCCAGTACTTC. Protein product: CASSPYAETQYF.